This T cell receptor beta chain comes out of a study of blood T cell repertoires in COVID-19. In the authors' methods: The authors estimated nucleated cell counts from reference gene primer amplification. Here immunoSEQ multiplex PCR was the method, and the copy in TCRdb shows in-frame clones only, minus some. Clone size and the V and J calls come from that table; the DNA yielded D and trimming. Of about 270,000 clones listed, about 89% are singletons. Trimming took off 2 bases at V and 0 bases at J, with 10 bases between the two ends. The germline CDR1 and CDR2 sequences are MGHDK and SYGVNS. This CDR3 has 15 amino acids.

Sequenced input: peripheral blood. This clonotype was obtained from an older woman who had recovered from COVID-19. V is TRBV25-1 and J is TRBJ1-1; a weak D match, TRBD1 (6 bases). The CDR3: CASSEPGHLNTEAFF. The CDR3 DNA follows: TGTGCCAGCAGTGAACCGGGACATCTGAACACTGAAGCTTTCTTT.